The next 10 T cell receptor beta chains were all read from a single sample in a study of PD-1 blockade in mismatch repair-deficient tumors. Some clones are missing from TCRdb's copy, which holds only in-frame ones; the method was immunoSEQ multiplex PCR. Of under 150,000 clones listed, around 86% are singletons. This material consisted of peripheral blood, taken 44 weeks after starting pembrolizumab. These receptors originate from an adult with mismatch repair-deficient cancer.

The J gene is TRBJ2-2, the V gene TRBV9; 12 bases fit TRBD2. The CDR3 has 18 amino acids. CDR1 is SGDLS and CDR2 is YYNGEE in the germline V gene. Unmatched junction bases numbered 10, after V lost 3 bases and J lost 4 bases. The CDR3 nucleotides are TGTGCCAGCAGCGCCCCCCGGACTAGCGGGACGGGCACCGGGGAGCTGTTTTTT. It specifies CASSAPRTSGTGTGELFF.

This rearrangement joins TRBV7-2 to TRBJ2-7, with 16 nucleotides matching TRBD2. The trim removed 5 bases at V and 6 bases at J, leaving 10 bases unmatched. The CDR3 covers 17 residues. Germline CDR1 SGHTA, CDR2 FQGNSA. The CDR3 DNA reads TGTGCCAGCAGCCCACTAGGGACTAGCGGGAGGGCCTTCGAGCAGTACTTC. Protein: CASSPLGTSGRAFEQYF.

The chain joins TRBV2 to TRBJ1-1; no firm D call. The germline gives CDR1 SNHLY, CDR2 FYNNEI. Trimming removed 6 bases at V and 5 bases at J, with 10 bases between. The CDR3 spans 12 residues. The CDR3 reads CASRPTWTEAFF. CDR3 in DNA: TGTGCCAGCAGACCAACTTGGACTGAAGCTTTCTTT.

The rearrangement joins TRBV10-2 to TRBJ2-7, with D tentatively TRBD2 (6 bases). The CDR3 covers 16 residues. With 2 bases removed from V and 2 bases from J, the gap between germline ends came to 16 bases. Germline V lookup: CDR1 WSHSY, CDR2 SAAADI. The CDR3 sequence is CASSEGSLGRPYEQYF. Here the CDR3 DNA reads TGCGCCAGCAGTGAGGGGTCCCTCGGGAGACCCTACGAGCAGTACTTC.

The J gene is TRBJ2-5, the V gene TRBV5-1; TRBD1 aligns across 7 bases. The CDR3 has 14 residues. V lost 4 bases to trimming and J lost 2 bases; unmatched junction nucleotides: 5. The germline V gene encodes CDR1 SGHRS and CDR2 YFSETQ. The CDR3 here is CASSRQTGQETQYF. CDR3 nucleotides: TGCGCCAGCAGCCGACAGACAGGGCAAGAGACCCAGTACTTC. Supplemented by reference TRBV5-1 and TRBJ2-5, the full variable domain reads KAGVTQTPRYLIKTRGQQVTLSCSPISGHRSVSWYQQTPGQGLQFLFEYFSETQRNKGNFPGRFSGRQFSNSRSEMNVSTLELGDSALYLCASSRQTGQETQYFGPGTRLLVL.

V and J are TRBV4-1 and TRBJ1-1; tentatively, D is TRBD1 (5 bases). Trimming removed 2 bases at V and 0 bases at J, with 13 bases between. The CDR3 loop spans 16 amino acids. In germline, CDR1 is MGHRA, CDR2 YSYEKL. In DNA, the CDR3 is TGCGCCAGCAGCCAACCCGGGAGGGGCATGAACACTGAAGCTTTCTTT. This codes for CASSQPGRGMNTEAFF.

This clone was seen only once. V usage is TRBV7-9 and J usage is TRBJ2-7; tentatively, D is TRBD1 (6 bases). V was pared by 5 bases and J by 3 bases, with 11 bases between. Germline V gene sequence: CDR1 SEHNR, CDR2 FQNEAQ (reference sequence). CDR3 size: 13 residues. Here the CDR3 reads CASSKDSDYEQYF. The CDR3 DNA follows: TGTGCCAGCAGCAAGGACAGTGACTACGAGCAGTACTTC. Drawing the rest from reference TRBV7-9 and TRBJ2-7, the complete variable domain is DTGVSQNPRHKITKRGQNVTFRCDPISEHNRLYWYRQTLGQGPEFLTYFQNEAQLEKSRLLSDRFSAERPKGSFSTLEIQRTEQGDSAMYLCASSKDSDYEQYFGPGTRLTVT.

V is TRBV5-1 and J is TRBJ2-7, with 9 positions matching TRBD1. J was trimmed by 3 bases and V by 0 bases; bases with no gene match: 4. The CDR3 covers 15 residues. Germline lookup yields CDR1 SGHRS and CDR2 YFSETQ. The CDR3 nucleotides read TGCGCCAGCAGCTTGGCCGGGACAGGGTACTACGAGCAGTACTTC. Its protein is CASSLAGTGYYEQYF.

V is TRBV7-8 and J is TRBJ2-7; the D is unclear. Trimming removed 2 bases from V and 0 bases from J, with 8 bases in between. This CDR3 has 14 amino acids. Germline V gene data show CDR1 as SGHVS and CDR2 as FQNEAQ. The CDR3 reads CASSLKRSSYEQYF. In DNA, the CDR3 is TGTGCCAGCAGCTTAAAGAGATCCTCCTACGAGCAGTACTTC.

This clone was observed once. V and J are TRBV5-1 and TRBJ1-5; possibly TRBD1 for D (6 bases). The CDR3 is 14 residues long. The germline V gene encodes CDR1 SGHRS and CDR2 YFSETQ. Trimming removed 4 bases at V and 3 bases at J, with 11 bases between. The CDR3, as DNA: TGCGCCAGCAGCCCCGGGACAAACAATCAGCCCCAGCATTTT. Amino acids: CASSPGTNNQPQHF.